A single T cell receptor (beta chain) is shown here with its context. This record comes from a study of blood T cell repertoires in COVID-19. Study-wide context: PBMCs, B-cell-depleted T cells, or T cells were the source of the cDNA or gDNA that made up the material.

Clones were read by immunoSEQ multiplex PCR, and TCRdb kept only the in-frame ones, dropping some. The table shows about 400,000 clones, with roughly 86% occurring only once. This receptor was identified in a woman aged 25 to 45 who had recovered from COVID-19. The sequenced material came from PBMCs or T cells enriched from blood (not recorded which).

The CDR3 DNA reads TGTGCCAGTAGTGTCGGTCAAAGCGCGTTCAATGAGCAGTTCTTC. Translation: CASSVGQSAFNEQFF. This sequence joins TRBV19 and TRBJ2-1, with D uncertain. This CDR3 is built from 15 residues. V shed 5 bases and J shed 6 bases, with 17 bases lying between them. CDR1 is LNHDA and CDR2 is SQIVND in the germline V gene (reference sequence).